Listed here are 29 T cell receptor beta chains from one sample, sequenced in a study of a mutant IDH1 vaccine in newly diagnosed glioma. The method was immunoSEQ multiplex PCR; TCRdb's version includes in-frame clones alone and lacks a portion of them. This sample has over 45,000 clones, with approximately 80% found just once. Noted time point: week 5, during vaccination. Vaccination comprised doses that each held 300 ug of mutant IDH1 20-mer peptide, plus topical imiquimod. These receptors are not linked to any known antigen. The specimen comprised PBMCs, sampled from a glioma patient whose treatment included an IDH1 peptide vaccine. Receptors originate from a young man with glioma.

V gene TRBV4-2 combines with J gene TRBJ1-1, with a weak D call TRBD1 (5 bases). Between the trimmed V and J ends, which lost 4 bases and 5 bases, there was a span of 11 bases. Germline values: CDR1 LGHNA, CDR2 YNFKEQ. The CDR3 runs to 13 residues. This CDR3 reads CASSLTPGTEAFF. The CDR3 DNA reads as TGTGCCAGCAGCCTAACTCCAGGGACTGAAGCTTTCTTT.

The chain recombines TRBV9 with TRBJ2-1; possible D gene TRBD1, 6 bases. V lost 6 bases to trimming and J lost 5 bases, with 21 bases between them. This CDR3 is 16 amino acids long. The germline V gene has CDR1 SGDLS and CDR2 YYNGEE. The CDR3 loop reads CASTRSGQGTNNEQFF. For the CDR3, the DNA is TGTGCCAGCACCAGGTCGGGGCAGGGGACAAACAATGAGCAGTTCTTC.

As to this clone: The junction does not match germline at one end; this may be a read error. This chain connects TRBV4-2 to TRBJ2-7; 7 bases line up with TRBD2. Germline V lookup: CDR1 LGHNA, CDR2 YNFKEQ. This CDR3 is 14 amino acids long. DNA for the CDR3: TGTGCCAGCAGCCAAGCCCCGCCGGCGGGGGACGTCCGGTTC. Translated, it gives CASSQAPPAGDVRF.

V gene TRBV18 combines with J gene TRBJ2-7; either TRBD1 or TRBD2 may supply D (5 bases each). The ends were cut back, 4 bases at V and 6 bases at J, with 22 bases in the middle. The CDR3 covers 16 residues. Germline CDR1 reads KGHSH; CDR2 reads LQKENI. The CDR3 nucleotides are TGTGCCAGCTCACTTTCCACAGGACTCACGTTCGGCGAGCAGTACTTC. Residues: CASSLSTGLTFGEQYF.

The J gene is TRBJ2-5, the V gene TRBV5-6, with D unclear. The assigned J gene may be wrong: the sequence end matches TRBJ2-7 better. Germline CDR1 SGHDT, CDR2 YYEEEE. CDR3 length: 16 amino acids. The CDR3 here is CASSTRRAISSYEQYF. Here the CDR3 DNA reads TGTGCCAGCAGCACTCGCCGGGCCATTAGCTCCTACGAGCAGTACTTC.

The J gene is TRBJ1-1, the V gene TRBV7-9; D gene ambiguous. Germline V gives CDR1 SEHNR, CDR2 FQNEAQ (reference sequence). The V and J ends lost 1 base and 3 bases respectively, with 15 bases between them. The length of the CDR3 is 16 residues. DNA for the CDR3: TGTGCCAGCAGCTTAGGAGTCGCGCAGGCAGACACTGAAGCTTTCTTT. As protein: CASSLGVAQADTEAFF.

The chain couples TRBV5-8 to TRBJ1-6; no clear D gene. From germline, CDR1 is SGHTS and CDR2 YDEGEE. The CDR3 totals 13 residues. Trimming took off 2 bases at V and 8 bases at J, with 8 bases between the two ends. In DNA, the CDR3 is TGTGCCAGCAGCTTCAGGAGGGATTCACCCCTCCACTTT. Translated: CASSFRRDSPLHF.

The CDR3: CASSHMTGRDTEAFF. The DNA of the CDR3 is TGTGCCAGCAGCCATATGACAGGGAGGGACACTGAAGCTTTCTTT. The V call is TRBV11-2, the J call TRBJ1-1; TRBD1 aligns across 7 bases. This CDR3 is built from 15 residues. Germline CDR1 SGHAT, CDR2 FQNNGV. Trimming cost V 5 bases and J 3 bases; bases outside gene matches: 9.

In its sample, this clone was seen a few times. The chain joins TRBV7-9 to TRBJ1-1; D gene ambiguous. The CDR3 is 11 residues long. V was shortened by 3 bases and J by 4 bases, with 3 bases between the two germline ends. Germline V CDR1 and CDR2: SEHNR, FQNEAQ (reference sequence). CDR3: CASSFGTEAFF. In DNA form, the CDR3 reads TGTGCCAGCAGCTTCGGCACTGAAGCTTTCTTT.

CDR3 loop: CASGLLASGGYTDTQYF. The CDR3 DNA reads as TGTGCTAGTGGTTTGCTCGCTAGCGGGGGGTATACAGATACGCAGTATTTT. The rearrangement links TRBV12-5 to TRBJ2-3, with TRBD2 matching 11 bases. Germline CDR1 is LGHNT and CDR2 is FRNRAP. CDR3 length: 17 amino acids. After removal of 2 bases from V and 3 bases from J, the junction contained 7 bases not matched to a gene. Combining the CDR3 with reference TRBV12-5 and TRBJ2-3 gives the whole variable domain DARVTQTPRHKVTEMGQEVTMRCQPILGHNTVFWYRQTMMQGLELLAYFRNRAPLDDSGMPKDRFSAEMPDATLATLKIQPSEPRDSAVYFCASGLLASGGYTDTQYFGPGTRLTVL.

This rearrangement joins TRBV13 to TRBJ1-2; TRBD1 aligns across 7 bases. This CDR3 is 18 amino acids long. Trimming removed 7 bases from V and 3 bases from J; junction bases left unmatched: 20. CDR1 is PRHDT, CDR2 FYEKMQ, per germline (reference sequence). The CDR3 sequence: CASNSRGAGGGSDYGYTF. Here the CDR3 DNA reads TGTGCCAGCAACTCTAGAGGGGCAGGGGGAGGGAGTGACTATGGCTACACCTTC.

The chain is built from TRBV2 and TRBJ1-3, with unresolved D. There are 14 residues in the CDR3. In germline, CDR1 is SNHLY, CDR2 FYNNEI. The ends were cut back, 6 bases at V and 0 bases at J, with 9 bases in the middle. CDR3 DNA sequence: TGTGCCAGCAGCCGGGGTTACTCTGGAAACACCATATATTTT. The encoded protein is CASSRGYSGNTIYF. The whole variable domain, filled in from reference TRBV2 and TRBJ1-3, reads EPEVTQTPSHQVTQMGQEVILRCVPISNHLYFYWYRQILGQKVEFLVSFYNNEISEKSEIFDDQFSVERPDGSNFTLKIRSTKLEDSAMYFCASSRGYSGNTIYFGEGSWLTVV.

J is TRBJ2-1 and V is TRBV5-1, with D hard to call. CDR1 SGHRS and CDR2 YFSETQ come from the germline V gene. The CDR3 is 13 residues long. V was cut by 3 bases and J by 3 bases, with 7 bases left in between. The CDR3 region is CASSSANYNEQFF. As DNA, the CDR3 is TGCGCCAGCAGCTCGGCTAACTACAATGAGCAGTTCTTC.

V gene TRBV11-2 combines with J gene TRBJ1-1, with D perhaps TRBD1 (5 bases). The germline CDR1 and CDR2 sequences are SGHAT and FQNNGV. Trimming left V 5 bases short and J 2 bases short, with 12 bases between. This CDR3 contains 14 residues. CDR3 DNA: TGTGCCAGCAGCCGTACAGGATACAACACTGAAGCTTTCTTT. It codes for CASSRTGYNTEAFF. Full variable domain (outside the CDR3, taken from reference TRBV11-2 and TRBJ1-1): EAGVAQSPRYKIIEKRQSVAFWCNPISGHATLYWYQQILGQGPKLLIQFQNNGVVDDSQLPKDRFSAERLKGVDSTLKIQPAKLEDSAVYLCASSRTGYNTEAFFGQGTRLTVV.

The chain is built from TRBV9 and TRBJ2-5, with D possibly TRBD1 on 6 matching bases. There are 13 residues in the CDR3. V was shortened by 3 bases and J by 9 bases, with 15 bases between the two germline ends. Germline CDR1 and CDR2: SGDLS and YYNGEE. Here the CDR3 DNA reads TGTGCCAGCAGCGCGCAATATGAGGGGGCCCAGTACTTC. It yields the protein CASSAQYEGAQYF.

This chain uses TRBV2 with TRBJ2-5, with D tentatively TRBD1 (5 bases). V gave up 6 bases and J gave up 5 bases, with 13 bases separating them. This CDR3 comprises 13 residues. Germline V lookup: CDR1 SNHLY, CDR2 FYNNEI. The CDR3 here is CASRTRARETQYF. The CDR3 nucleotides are TGTGCCAGCAGAACCAGGGCGCGGGAGACCCAGTACTTC.

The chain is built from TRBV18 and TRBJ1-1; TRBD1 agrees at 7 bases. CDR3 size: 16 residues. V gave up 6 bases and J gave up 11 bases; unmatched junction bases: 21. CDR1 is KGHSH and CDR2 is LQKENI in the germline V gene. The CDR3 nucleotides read TGTGCCAGCTCCGCGGACAGGTGGGCCGACGCGAGACGGGCTTTCTTT. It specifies CASSADRWADARRAFF.

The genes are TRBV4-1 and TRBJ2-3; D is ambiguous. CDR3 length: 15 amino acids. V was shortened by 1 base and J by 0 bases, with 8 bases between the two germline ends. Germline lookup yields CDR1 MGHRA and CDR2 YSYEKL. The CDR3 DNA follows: TGCGCCAGCAGCCAAGTGGCTACTAGCACAGATACGCAGTATTTT. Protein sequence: CASSQVATSTDTQYF.

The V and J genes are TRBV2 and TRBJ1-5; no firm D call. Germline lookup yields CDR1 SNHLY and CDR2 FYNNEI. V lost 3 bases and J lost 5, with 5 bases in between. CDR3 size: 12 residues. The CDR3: CASSERDQPQHF. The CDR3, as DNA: TGTGCCAGCAGTGAGAGGGATCAGCCCCAGCATTTT.

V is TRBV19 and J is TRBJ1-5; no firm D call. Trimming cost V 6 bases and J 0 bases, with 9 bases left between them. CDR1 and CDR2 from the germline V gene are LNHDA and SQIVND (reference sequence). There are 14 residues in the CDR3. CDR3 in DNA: TGTGCCAGTAGCAGACCGAATAGCAATCAGCCCCAGCATTTT. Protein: CASSRPNSNQPQHF.

CDR3 in DNA: TGTGCCAGCAGCTCTTGGGGGTTACAAGAGACCCAGTACTTC. Its translation is CASSSWGLQETQYF. V usage is TRBV2 and J usage is TRBJ2-5, with D perhaps being TRBD1 or TRBD2 (5 bases each). The V gene lost 6 bases and the J gene lost 2 bases, with 13 bases spanning the gap. The CDR3 is made up of 14 amino acids. Germline CDR1 and CDR2: SNHLY and FYNNEI. Based on the CDR3 plus reference TRBV2 and TRBJ2-5, the full variable domain is EPEVTQTPSHQVTQMGQEVILRCVPISNHLYFYWYRQILGQKVEFLVSFYNNEISEKSEIFDDQFSVERPDGSNFTLKIRSTKLEDSAMYFCASSSWGLQETQYFGPGTRLLVL.

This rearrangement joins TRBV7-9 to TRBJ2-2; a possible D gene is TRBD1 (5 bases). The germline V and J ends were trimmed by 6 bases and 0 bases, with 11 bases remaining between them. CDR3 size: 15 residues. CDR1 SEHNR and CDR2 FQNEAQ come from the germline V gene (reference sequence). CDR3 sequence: CASSDTTANTGELFF. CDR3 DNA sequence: TGTGCCAGCAGTGATACGACAGCGAACACCGGGGAGCTGTTTTTT.

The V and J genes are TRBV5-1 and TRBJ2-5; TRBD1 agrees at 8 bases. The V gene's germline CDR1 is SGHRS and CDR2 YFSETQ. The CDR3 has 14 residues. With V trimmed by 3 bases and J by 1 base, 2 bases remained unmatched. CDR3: CASSWGTGQETQYF. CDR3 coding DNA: TGCGCCAGCAGCTGGGGGACAGGCCAAGAGACCCAGTACTTC.

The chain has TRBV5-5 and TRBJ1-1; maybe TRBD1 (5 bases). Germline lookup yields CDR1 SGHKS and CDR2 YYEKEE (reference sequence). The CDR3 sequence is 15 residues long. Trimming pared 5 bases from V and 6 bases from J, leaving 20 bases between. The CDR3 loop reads CASSFHLRGRSEAFF. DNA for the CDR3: TGTGCCAGCAGTTTTCACCTGAGGGGACGGTCTGAAGCTTTCTTT.

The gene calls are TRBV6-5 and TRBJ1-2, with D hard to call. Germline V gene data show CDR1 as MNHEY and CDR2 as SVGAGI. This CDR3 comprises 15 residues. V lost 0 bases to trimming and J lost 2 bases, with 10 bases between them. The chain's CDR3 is CASSYSRTGNYGYTF. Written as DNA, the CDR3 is TGTGCCAGCAGTTACTCACGTACGGGGAACTATGGCTACACCTTC.

CDR3 amino acids: CAISVSHRTVSYEQYF. Here the CDR3 DNA reads TGTGCCATCAGTGTTTCCCATCGGACGGTCTCCTACGAGCAGTACTTC. This chain connects TRBV10-3 to TRBJ2-7; D unresolved. Germline CDR1 reads ENHRY; CDR2 reads SYGVKD. V was trimmed by 4 bases and J by 0 bases, leaving 16 bases between them. This CDR3 spans 16 amino acids.

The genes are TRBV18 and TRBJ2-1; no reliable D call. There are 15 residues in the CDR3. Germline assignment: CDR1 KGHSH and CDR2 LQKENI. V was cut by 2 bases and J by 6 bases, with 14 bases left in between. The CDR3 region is CASSPGLADSNEQFF. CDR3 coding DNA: TGTGCCAGCTCACCAGGGCTGGCTGATTCCAATGAGCAGTTCTTC. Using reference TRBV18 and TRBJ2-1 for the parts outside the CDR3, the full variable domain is NAGVMQNPRHLVRRRGQEARLRCSPMKGHSHVYWYRQLPEEGLKFMVYLQKENIIDESGMPKERFSAEFPKEGPSILRIQQVVRGDSAAYFCASSPGLADSNEQFFGPGTRLTVL.

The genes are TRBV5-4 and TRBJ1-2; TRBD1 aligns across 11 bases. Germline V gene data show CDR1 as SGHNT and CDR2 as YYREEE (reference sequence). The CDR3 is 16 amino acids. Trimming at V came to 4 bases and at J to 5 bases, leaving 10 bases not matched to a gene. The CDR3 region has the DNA TGTGCCAGCAGCCTAACTCTTGGACAGGGGGCTTATGGCTACACCTTC. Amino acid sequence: CASSLTLGQGAYGYTF.

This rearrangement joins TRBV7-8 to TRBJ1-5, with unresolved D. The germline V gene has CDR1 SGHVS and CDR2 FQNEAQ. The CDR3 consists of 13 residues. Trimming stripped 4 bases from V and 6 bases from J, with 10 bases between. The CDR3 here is CASSSDYAQPQHF. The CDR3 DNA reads TGTGCCAGCAGCTCAGATTATGCTCAGCCCCAGCATTTT.